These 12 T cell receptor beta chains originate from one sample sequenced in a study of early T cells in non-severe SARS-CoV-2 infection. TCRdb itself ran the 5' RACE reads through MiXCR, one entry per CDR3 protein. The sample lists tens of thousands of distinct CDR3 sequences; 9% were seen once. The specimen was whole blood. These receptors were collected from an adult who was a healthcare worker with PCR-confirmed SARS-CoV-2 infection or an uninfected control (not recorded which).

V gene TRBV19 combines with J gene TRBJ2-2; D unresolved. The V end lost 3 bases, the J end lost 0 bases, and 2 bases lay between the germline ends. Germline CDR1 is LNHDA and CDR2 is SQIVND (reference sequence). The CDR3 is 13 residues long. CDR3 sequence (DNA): TGTGCCAGTAGTATGGCGAACACCGGGGAGCTGTTTTTT. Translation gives CASSMANTGELFF.

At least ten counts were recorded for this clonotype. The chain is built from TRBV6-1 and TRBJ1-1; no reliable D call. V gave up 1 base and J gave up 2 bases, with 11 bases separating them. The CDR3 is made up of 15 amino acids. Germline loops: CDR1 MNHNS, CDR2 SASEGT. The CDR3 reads CASSEVETVNTEAFF. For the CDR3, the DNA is TGTGCCAGCAGTGAAGTAGAGACGGTTAACACTGAAGCTTTCTTT.

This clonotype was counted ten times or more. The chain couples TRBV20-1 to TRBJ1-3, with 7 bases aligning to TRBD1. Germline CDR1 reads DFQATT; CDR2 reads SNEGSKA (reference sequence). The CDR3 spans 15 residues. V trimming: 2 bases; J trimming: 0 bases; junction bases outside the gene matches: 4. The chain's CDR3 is CSARPTGDSGNTIYF. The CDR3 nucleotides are TGCAGTGCTAGACCAACAGGGGACTCTGGAAACACCATATATTTT.

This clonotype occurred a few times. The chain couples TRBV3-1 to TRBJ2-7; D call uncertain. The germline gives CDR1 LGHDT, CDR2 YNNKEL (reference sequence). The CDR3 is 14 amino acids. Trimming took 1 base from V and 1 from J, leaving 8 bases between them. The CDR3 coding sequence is TGTGCCAGCAGCCAAGGGACGGTTTCCTACGAGCAGTACTTC. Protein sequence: CASSQGTVSYEQYF.

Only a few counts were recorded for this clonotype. The CDR3 sequence: CSARDPSGQETQYF. The CDR3, as DNA: TGCAGTGCTAGAGATCCCAGCGGTCAAGAGACCCAGTACTTC. The gene calls are TRBV20-1 and TRBJ2-5, with D possibly matching TRBD2 (5 bases). V was trimmed by 0 bases and J by 2 bases, leaving 10 bases between them. Germline CDR1 is DFQATT and CDR2 is SNEGSKA (reference sequence). This CDR3 contains 14 residues.

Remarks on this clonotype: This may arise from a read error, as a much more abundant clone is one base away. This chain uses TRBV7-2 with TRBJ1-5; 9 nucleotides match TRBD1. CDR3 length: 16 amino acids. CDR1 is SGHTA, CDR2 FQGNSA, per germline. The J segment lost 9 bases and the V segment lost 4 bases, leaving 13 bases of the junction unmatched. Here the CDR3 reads CASSSPGQGGLRPQHF. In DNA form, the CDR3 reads TGTGCCAGCAGCTCGCCGGGACAGGGAGGGTTGCGGCCCCAGCATTTT.

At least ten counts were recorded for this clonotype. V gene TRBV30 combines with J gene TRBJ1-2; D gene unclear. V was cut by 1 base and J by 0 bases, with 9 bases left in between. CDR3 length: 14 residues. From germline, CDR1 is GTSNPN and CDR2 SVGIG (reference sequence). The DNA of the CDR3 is TGTGCCTGGAGTGCCGTAGTAGCTAACTATGGCTACACCTTC. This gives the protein CAWSAVVANYGYTF. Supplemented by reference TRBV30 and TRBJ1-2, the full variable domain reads SQTIHQWPATLVQPVGSPLSLECTVEGTSNPNLYWYRQAAGRGLQLLFYSVGIGQISSEVPQNLSASRPQDRQFILSSKKLLLSDSGFYLCAWSAVVANYGYTFGSGTRLTVV.

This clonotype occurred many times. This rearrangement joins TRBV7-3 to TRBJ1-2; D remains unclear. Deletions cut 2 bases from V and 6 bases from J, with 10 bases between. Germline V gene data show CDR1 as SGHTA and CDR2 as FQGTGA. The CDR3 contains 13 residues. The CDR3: CASSLLGFDGYTF. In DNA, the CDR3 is TGTGCCAGCAGCTTATTGGGGTTCGATGGCTACACCTTC.

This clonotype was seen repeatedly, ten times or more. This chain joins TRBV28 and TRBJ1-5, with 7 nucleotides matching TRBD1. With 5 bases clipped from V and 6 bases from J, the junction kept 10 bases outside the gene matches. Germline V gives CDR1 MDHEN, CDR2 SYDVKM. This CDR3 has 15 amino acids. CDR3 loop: CASSPGGTAVQPQHF. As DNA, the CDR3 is TGTGCCAGCAGTCCCGGCGGGACAGCGGTTCAGCCCCAGCATTTT. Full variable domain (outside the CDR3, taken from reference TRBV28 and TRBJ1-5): DVKVTQSSRYLVKRTGEKVFLECVQDMDHENMFWYRQDPGLGLRLIYFSYDVKMKEKGDIPEGYSVSREKKERFSLILESASTNQTSMYLCASSPGGTAVQPQHFGDGTRLSIL.

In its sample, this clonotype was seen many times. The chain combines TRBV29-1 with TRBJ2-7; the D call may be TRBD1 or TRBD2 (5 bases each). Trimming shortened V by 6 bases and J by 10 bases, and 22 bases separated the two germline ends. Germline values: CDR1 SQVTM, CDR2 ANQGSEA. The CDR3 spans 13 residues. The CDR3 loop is CSVDLPGPSGQYF. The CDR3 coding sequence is TGCAGCGTCGATCTTCCGGGACCCAGTGGTCAGTACTTC.

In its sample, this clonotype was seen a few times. The DNA of the CDR3 is TGTGCCACCAGCAGCCTTACTAGCGGGGGGGCAGATACGCAGTATTTT. This codes for CATSSLTSGGADTQYF. The V gene is TRBV15, the J gene TRBJ2-3; 13 nucleotides align to TRBD2. CDR3 length: 16 residues. V was pared by 3 bases and J by 4 bases, with 4 bases of the junction left unmatched. Germline-derived CDR1 and CDR2 are LNHNV and YYDKDF (reference sequence).

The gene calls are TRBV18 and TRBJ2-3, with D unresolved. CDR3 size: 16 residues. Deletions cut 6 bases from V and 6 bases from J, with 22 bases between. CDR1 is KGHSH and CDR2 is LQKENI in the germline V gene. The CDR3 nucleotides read TGTGCCAGCTCCCCCGTCCCCGGTACCTTCTCGGATACGCAGTATTTT. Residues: CASSPVPGTFSDTQYF.